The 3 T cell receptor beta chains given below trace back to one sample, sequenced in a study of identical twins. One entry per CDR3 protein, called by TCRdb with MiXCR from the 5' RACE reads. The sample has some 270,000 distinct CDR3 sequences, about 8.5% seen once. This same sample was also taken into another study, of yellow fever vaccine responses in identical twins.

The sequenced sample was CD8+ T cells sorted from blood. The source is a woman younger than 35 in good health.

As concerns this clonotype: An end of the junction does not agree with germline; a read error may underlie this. The CDR3 sequence: CATLRTGHQETHYF. The CDR3 coding sequence is TGTGCCACCCTTAGGACAGGGCACCAAGAGACCCACTACTTC. This chain connects TRBV15 to TRBJ2-5; 8 nucleotides line up with TRBD1. The germline V gene encodes CDR1 LNHNV and CDR2 YYDKDF (reference sequence). The CDR3 is made up of 14 amino acids.

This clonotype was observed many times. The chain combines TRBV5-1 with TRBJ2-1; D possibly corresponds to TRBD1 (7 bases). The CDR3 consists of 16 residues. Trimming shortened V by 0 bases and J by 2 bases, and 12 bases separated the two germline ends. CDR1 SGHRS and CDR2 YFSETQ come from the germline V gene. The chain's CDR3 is CASSLGQGGAYNEQFF. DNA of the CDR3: TGCGCCAGCAGCTTGGGTCAGGGGGGCGCCTACAATGAGCAGTTCTTC.

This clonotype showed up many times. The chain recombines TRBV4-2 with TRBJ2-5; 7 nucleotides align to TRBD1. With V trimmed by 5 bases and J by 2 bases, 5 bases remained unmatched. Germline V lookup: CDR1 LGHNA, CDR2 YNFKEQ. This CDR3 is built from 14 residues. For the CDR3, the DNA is TGTGCCAGCAGCACCCGGGACAGACAAGAGACCCAGTACTTC. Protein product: CASSTRDRQETQYF.